A selection of T cell receptor beta chains follows, all from one sample in a study of control samples from healthy donors and cancer patients. Libraries were prepared by immunoSEQ multiplex PCR; TCRdb keeps only in-frame clonotypes and omits some of them. The sample carries about 150,000 clones, about 91% recorded once. Sequenced input: blood. These receptors were taken from a young man in good health. CDR3s include the opening cysteine and the closing phenylalanine or tryptophan. The D gene is left open where the match is weak. Expanded clones get a size class; other rows say once, few or many, or leave the size out.

>TRBV7-9|NA|TRBJ1-3|NA
CASSWDLRLENTIYF
TGTGCCAGCAGCTGGGACCTTAGATTGGAAAACACCATATATTTT
>TRBV2|NA|TRBJ2-3|NA
CASTAGGVSTDTQYF
TGTGCCAGCACCGCCGGGGGTGTCAGCACAGATACGCAGTATTTT
>TRBV19|NA|TRBJ1-3|NA
CASNLGSGNTIYF
TGTGCCAGTAATTTGGGCTCTGGAAACACCATATATTTT
>TRBV27|NA|TRBJ2-4|NA
CASSSFGVDLIAKNIQYF
TGTGCCAGCAGTTCGTTTGGGGTTGATCTTATAGCCAAAAACATTCAGTACTTC
>TRBV27|NA|TRBJ1-1|NA
CASWEGGSTEAFF
TGTGCCAGTTGGGAGGGCGGGAGCACTGAAGCTTTCTTT
>TRBV5-4|NA|TRBJ1-1|TRBD1
CASRTGGQNTEAFF
TGTGCCAGCAGGACAGGGGGCCAGAACACTGAAGCTTTCTTT
>TRBV5-1|NA|TRBJ1-4|TRBD1
CASSITGTGDLKLFF
TGCGCCAGCAGCATAACCGGGACAGGGGATTTAAAACTGTTTTTT
>TRBV2|NA|TRBJ1-2|NA
CASSSPETQQFRIYGYTF
TGTGCCAGCAGTTCCCCGGAAACACAACAATTCAGGATCTATGGCTACACCTTC
>TRBV6-5|NA|TRBJ1-6|NA
CASSYEGSSYNSPLHF
TGTGCCAGCAGTTACGAGGGCAGCTCCTATAATTCACCCCTCCACTTT
>TRBV27|NA|TRBJ2-4|NA
CASSLSAKNIQYF
TGTGCCAGCAGTTTATCGGCCAAAAACATTCAGTACTTC
>TRBV19|NA|TRBJ1-1|NA
CASSIQGSDTEAFF
TGTGCCAGTAGTATACAGGGTTCGGACACTGAAGCTTTCTTT
>TRBV9|NA|TRBJ1-1|NA
CASSVEGGIYPTEAFF
TGTGCCAGCAGCGTAGAGGGCGGGATTTACCCAACTGAAGCTTTCTTT
>TRBV2|NA|TRBJ1-1|NA
CASGRARGTEAFF
TGTGCCAGCGGTCGCGCCCGGGGGACTGAAGCTTTCTTT
>TRBV15|NA|TRBJ2-1|NA
CATSTPTDPPTAYNEQFF
TGTGCCACCAGCACACCCACAGACCCGCCAACCGCCTACAATGAGCAGTTCTTC
>TRBV4-2|once|TRBJ2-7|TRBD1
CASSQASGQSYEQYF
TGTGCCAGCAGCCAAGCATCGGGACAGTCCTACGAGCAGTACTTC
>TRBV9|NA|TRBJ2-2|TRBD1
CASSVGPGQGFTGELFF
TGTGCCAGCAGCGTCGGACCGGGACAGGGGTTCACCGGGGAGCTGTTTTTT
>TRBV5-4|many|TRBJ2-3|NA
CASSLSTGFRTDTQYF
TGTGCCAGCAGCTTGTCGACCGGATTTCGCACAGATACGCAGTATTTT
>TRBV5-1|NA|TRBJ2-2|TRBD2
CASSLAPSGATGELFF
TGCGCCAGCAGCTTGGCCCCTAGCGGGGCCACCGGGGAGCTGTTTTTT
>TRBV7-9|NA|TRBJ2-6|NA
CASSLAVAGANVLTF
TGTGCCAGCAGCTTAGCGGTGGCTGGGGCCAACGTCCTGACTTTC
>TRBV10-2|NA|TRBJ1-1|NA
CASSDWITEAFF
TGCGCCAGCAGTGATTGGATCACTGAAGCTTTCTTT
>TRBV2|NA|TRBJ1-5|NA
CASCRGGSQPQHF
TGTGCCAGCTGCAGGGGCGGGAGTCAGCCCCAGCATTTT
>TRBV9|NA|TRBJ1-1|NA
CASSVGKGIGTEAFF
TGTGCCAGCAGCGTAGGAAAGGGGATAGGCACTGAAGCTTTCTTT
>TRBV18|once|TRBJ1-1|NA
CASSPPGFRVSTEAFF
TGTGCCAGCTCACCACCGGGCTTCCGGGTTAGCACTGAAGCTTTCTTT
>TRBV10-2|NA|TRBJ2-7|TRBD1
CASSKRGTGGAGEQYF
TGCGCCAGCAGTAAACGCGGGACAGGGGGCGCGGGGGAGCAGTACTTC
>TRBV6-5|NA|TRBJ2-3|TRBD2
CASSYLAGGPTDTQYF
TGTGCCAGCAGTTACCTAGCGGGGGGGCCCACAGATACGCAGTATTTT